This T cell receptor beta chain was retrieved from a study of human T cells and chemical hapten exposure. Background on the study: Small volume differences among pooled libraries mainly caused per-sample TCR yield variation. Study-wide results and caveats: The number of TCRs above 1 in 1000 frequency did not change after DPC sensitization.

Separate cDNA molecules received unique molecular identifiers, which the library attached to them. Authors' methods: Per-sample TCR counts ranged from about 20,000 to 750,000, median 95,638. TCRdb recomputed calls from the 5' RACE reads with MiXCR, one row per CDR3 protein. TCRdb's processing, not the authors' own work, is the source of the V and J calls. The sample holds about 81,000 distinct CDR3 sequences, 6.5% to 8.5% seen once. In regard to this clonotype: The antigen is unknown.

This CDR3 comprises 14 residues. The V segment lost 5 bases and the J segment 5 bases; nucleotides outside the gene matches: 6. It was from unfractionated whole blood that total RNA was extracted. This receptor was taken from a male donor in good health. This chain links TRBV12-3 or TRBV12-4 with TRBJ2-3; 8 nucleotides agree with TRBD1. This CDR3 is CASSQDRARDTQYF. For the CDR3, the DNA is TGTGCCAGCAGTCAGGACAGGGCGAGAGATACGCAGTATTTT.